This TCR beta chain was captured by sequencing in a study of T cells in Graves' hyperthyroidism and ophthalmopathy. Note on this clonotype: A read error may explain this, as a much larger clone is one base away.

Germline V gene sequence: CDR1 SGHAT, CDR2 FQNNGV. The CDR3 extends over 12 amino acids. From RNA transcripts, TCR beta CDR3 regions were amplified. An initial round of RT-PCR targeting the TCR CDR3 relied on the HTBI primer set. TCRdb ran MiXCR on the multiplex PCR reads and lists one entry per CDR3 protein. The sample contains about 360,000 distinct CDR3 sequences, approximately 12% of which appear only once. The sequence derives from a young man with Graves' hyperthyroidism that later progressed to Graves' ophthalmopathy. The sequenced material came from blood. The V and J genes are TRBV11-2 and TRBJ2-7; D might be TRBD1 or TRBD2, each matching 5 bases. With the DNA end fitting TRBJ2-1 better, the J assignment may be wrong. This CDR3 is CASGATTYEQFF. In nucleotides, the CDR3 is TGTGCCTCCGGGGCAACTACCTACGAGCAGTTCTTC.